This TCR beta chain was identified in a study of post-analysis software for immune sequencing data. Study overall: The disease courses covered relapsing-remitting, secondary progressive and progressive-relapsing multiple sclerosis. Study observations and caveats: TRBV5-6, TRBV5-1 and TRBV20-1 were among five TRBV segments more frequent in patients than controls.

As to this clonotype: Antigen unknown.

V gave up 8 bases and J gave up 2 bases, with 18 bases separating them. Germline lookup yields CDR1 SQVTM and CDR2 ANQGSEA. The CDR3 totals 14 residues. The TCR beta cDNA libraries carried unique molecular identifiers. TCRdb reprocessed the PCR reads via MiXCR and lists one record per CDR3 protein. The sample has hundreds of thousands of distinct CDR3 sequences, less than 35% seen once. V is TRBV29-1 and J is TRBJ1-1, with D tentatively TRBD1 (5 bases). Material for sequencing was blood. The sequence derives from a girl aged 5 to 17 with multiple sclerosis. CDR3 sequence reads: CSPTLGLPNTEAFF. The CDR3 DNA follows: TGCAGCCCTACTTTGGGACTTCCCAACACTGAAGCTTTCTTT.